These T cell receptor beta chains were read from a single sample in a study of blood T cell repertoires in COVID-19. The assay was immunoSEQ multiplex PCR, and TCRdb's table has in-frame clones only and misses some. The repertoire includes over 200,000 clones, around 87% of them detected once, and roughly 16% sits in the top ten. Specimen: PBMCs or T cells enriched from blood (not recorded which). The receptors originated from a man aged 25 to 40 who had been exposed to COVID-19. Each CDR3 is given with its conserved first and last residue. D genes are given only for firm matches. Size is stated for part of the rows, as once, few or many counts, or as a class when the clone is expanded.

NA	TRBV30	TRBJ2-3	TRBD2	CARTGGSRTDTQYF	TGTGCCAGAACGGGGGGATCTCGCACAGATACGCAGTATTTT
few	TRBV5-1	TRBJ1-2	TRBD1	CASSFQDRFYGYTF	TGCGCCAGCAGCTTCCAGGACAGGTTTTATGGCTACACCTTC
NA	TRBV7-6	TRBJ2-2	NA	CASSLRTNPGELFF	TGTGCCAGCAGCTTACGGACTAACCCCGGGGAGCTGTTTTTT
NA	TRBV30	TRBJ1-2	NA	CAWSVGGVYGYTF	TGTGCCTGGAGTGTAGGAGGGGTTTATGGCTACACCTTC
NA	TRBV27	TRBJ1-5	NA	CASGLTGRGNQPQHF	TGTGCCAGCGGGTTGACGGGCAGGGGTAATCAGCCCCAGCATTTT
NA	TRBV27	TRBJ2-7	TRBD2	CASSGGELYEQYF	TGTGCCAGTTCGGGGGGGGAATTATACGAGCAGTACTTC
once	TRBV21-1	TRBJ1-1	NA	CASSKGGVRDRKKAFF	TGTGCCAGCAGCAAAGGGGGAGTACGGGACAGAAAAAAAGCTTTCTTT
NA	TRBV30	TRBJ1-2	NA	CAWSVAGSGYGYTF	TGTGCCTGGAGTGTAGCGGGTAGTGGCTATGGCTACACCTTC
NA	TRBV2	TRBJ2-5	NA	CASSERRGRETQYF	TGTGCCAGCAGTGAACGTAGGGGTCGTGAGACCCAGTACTTC
NA	TRBV19	TRBJ1-2	NA	CASSPEWTVGNYGYTF	TGTGCCAGTAGTCCTGAGTGGACAGTCGGTAACTATGGCTACACCTTC
NA	TRBV2	TRBJ1-4	TRBD1	CASSGPSTGGVATNEKLFF	TGTGCCAGCTCAGGCCCATCGACAGGGGGAGTTGCAACTAATGAAAAACTGTTTTTT
NA	TRBV19	TRBJ2-3	TRBD2	CASSRTSGGARADTQYF	TGTGCCAGTAGCAGGACTAGCGGGGGGGCCCGGGCAGATACGCAGTATTTT
few	TRBV4-1	TRBJ1-4	TRBD1	CASSQVTLGQGYRNHEKLFF	TGCGCCAGCAGCCAAGTTACGCTGGGACAGGGTTATAGGAACCATGAAAAACTGTTTTTT
NA	TRBV5-1	TRBJ1-4	NA	CASSTPGDGEKLFF	TGCGCCAGCAGCACCCCGGGGGACGGTGAAAAACTGTTTTTT
NA	TRBV5-1	TRBJ2-7	NA	CASSRYGNEQYF	TGCGCCAGCAGCCGGTACGGGAACGAGCAGTACTTC
NA	TRBV19	TRBJ1-5	NA	CASSIGAVNQPQHF	TGTGCCAGTAGTATAGGGGCAGTCAATCAGCCCCAGCATTTT
NA	TRBV4-1	TRBJ1-1	NA	CASSQDTAGFTEAFF	TGCGCCAGCAGCCAAGATACGGCGGGTTTCACTGAAGCTTTCTTT
NA	TRBV10-3	TRBJ2-1	TRBD2	CAISESWAGEYNEQFF	TGTGCCATCAGTGAGTCATGGGCGGGGGAGTACAATGAGCAGTTCTTC
NA	TRBV10-1	TRBJ2-3	TRBD1	CASSESGGHTDTQYF	TGCGCCAGCAGTGAATCAGGGGGACACACAGATACGCAGTATTTT
NA	TRBV7-9	TRBJ2-2	TRBD2	CASSLLLAGGAGELFF	TGTGCCAGCAGCTTGCTCCTAGCGGGGGGTGCCGGGGAGCTGTTTTTT
NA	TRBV18	TRBJ2-2	NA	CASSMTGVDATGELFF	TGTGCCAGCTCAATGACGGGGGTCGACGCCACCGGGGAGCTGTTTTTT
once	TRBV6-5	TRBJ2-3	NA	CATNMGGAEDTQYF	TGTGCCACCAATATGGGGGGGGCTGAAGATACGCAGTATTTT
NA	TRBV7-8	TRBJ1-1	TRBD1	CASSQGGSGAFF	TGTGCCAGCAGCCAAGGGGGCAGTGGAGCTTTCTTT
NA	TRBV5-5	TRBJ1-1	NA	CASSFSPSTEAFF	TGTGCCAGCAGCTTTTCCCCCTCGACTGAAGCTTTCTTT
NA	TRBV7-8	TRBJ1-6	NA	CASSLIDLALGNSPLHF	TGTGCCAGCAGCTTAATAGATCTAGCCTTGGGGAATTCACCCCTCCACTTT
NA	TRBV19	TRBJ2-3	NA	CASNPGHRGTDTQYF	TGTGCCAGTAATCCGGGACACCGGGGAACAGATACGCAGTATTTT
NA	TRBV11-2	TRBJ2-5	TRBD1	CASSKGIGGGETQYF	TGTGCCAGCAGCAAAGGGATAGGGGGCGGGGAGACCCAGTACTTC
NA	TRBV3-1/TRBV3-2	TRBJ2-1	TRBD1	CASSQDTGANEQFF	TGTGCCAGCAGCCAAGACACAGGGGCGAATGAGCAGTTCTTC
NA	TRBV11-2	TRBJ2-1	TRBD2	CASSWLAGGYNEQFF	TGTGCCAGCAGCTGGCTAGCGGGGGGATACAATGAGCAGTTCTTC
NA	TRBV7-9	TRBJ2-7	NA	CASSLANSYEQYF	TGTGCCAGCAGCTTGGCAAACTCCTACGAGCAGTACTTC
few	TRBV18	TRBJ1-4	TRBD1	CASSPPGQANEKLFF	TGTGCCAGCTCACCGCCGGGACAGGCTAATGAAAAACTGTTTTTT
few	TRBV19	TRBJ1-3	NA	CASNPTETSGNTIYF	TGTGCCAGTAACCCGACGGAGACCTCTGGAAACACCATATATTTT
once	TRBV2	TRBJ1-6	TRBD1	CASSEQGTGGNSPLHF	TGTGCCAGCAGTGAGCAGGGGACAGGGGGCAATTCACCCCTCCACTTT
NA	TRBV6-6	TRBJ2-5	TRBD2	CASSYELAGGLETQYF	TGTGCCAGCAGTTACGAGCTAGCGGGGGGGCTGGAGACCCAGTACTTC
NA	TRBV30	TRBJ1-1	TRBD1	CAWRGDSTNTEAFF	TGTGCCTGGAGGGGGGACAGTACGAACACTGAAGCTTTCTTT
NA	TRBV2	TRBJ2-3	TRBD1	CASSVRDRGDTQYF	TGTGCCAGCAGTGTCCGGGACAGAGGGGATACGCAGTATTTT
NA	TRBV27	TRBJ1-4	TRBD1	CASRRPGTGDEKLFF	TGTGCCAGCAGACGGCCCGGGACAGGGGATGAAAAACTGTTTTTT
once	TRBV7-6	TRBJ2-3	TRBD2	CASSPWASGGTDTQYF	TGTGCCAGCAGCCCATGGGCTAGCGGGGGCACAGATACGCAGTATTTT
NA	TRBV20-1	TRBJ2-2	NA	CSASSEVSGELFF	TGCAGTGCTAGTAGCGAGGTGTCCGGGGAGCTGTTTTTT
once	TRBV2	TRBJ1-3	NA	CASSHGTLYFSGNTIYF	TGTGCCAGCAGTCACGGGACACTTTATTTCTCTGGAAACACCATATATTTT
NA	TRBV20-1	TRBJ2-1	TRBD2	CSASRAGGRNEQFF	TGCAGTGCTAGTAGAGCGGGGGGGAGGAATGAGCAGTTCTTC
NA	TRBV19	TRBJ2-5	NA	CASSPSVYQETQYF	TGTGCCAGTAGCCCCTCGGTTTATCAAGAGACCCAGTACTTC
NA	TRBV9	TRBJ2-1	NA	CASSAYREKNEQFF	TGTGCCAGCAGCGCGTACAGGGAAAAGAATGAGCAGTTCTTC
NA	TRBV4-1	TRBJ2-3	NA	CASRETSRTVPWDTQYF	TGCGCCAGCAGAGAAACTTCCCGGACAGTCCCTTGGGATACGCAGTATTTT
NA	TRBV5-4	TRBJ2-5	TRBD2	CASSPGLAGGETQYF	TGTGCCAGCAGCCCCGGACTAGCGGGGGGAGAGACCCAGTACTTC
NA	TRBV11-3	TRBJ2-3	NA	CASSLAPTDTQYF	TGTGCCAGCAGCTTAGCCCCAACAGATACGCAGTATTTT
NA	TRBV5-6	TRBJ1-1	NA	CASSYDQRLNTEAFF	TGTGCCAGCAGCTACGACCAGAGGTTGAACACTGAAGCTTTCTTT
NA	TRBV11-2	TRBJ1-1	NA	CASSLVAGFYSNTEAFF	TGTGCCAGCAGCTTAGTGGCAGGGTTTTACTCGAACACTGAAGCTTTCTTT
NA	TRBV2	TRBJ2-7	TRBD2	CASRGGSYEQYF	TGTGCCAGCCGCGGGGGGTCCTACGAGCAGTACTTC
NA	TRBV5-6	TRBJ1-2	NA	CASSPKDSNYGYTF	TGTGCCAGCAGCCCGAAGGACAGTAACTATGGCTACACCTTC
once	TRBV6-1	TRBJ2-3	NA	CASSDGHLSTDTQYF	TGTGCCAGCAGTGATGGACACCTTTCCACAGATACGCAGTATTTT
NA	TRBV3-1/TRBV3-2	TRBJ1-1	NA	CASSHNLAEAFF	TGTGCCAGCAGTCACAACCTAGCTGAAGCTTTCTTT
NA	TRBV11-2	TRBJ2-1	NA	CASSLAGEQFF	TGTGCCAGCAGCTTAGCAGGTGAGCAGTTCTTC
NA	TRBV3-1/TRBV3-2	TRBJ2-3	TRBD2	CASSQVGASGGSGVDTQYF	TGTGCCAGCAGCCAAGTGGGGGCTAGCGGGGGGTCAGGGGTAGATACGCAGTATTTT
NA	TRBV7-9	TRBJ2-3	NA	CASSLDGTPTDTQYF	TGTGCCAGCAGCTTAGATGGGACACCCACAGATACGCAGTATTTT
NA	TRBV4-1	TRBJ2-3	NA	CASSQTGLRRTDTQYF	TGCGCCAGCAGCCAAACCGGACTTCGCCGCACAGATACGCAGTATTTT
once	TRBV4-2	TRBJ2-2	NA	CASSQEALGRGFAGELFF	TGTGCCAGCAGCCAAGAGGCTCTCGGAAGGGGCTTCGCCGGGGAGCTGTTTTTT
NA	TRBV11-2	TRBJ1-6	NA	CASSYDSFNSPLHF	TGTGCCAGCAGCTACGACTCATTTAATTCACCCCTCCACTTT
few	TRBV2	TRBJ1-2	NA	CATKADRDGHDYTF	TGTGCCACCAAAGCGGACAGAGATGGCCATGACTACACCTTC